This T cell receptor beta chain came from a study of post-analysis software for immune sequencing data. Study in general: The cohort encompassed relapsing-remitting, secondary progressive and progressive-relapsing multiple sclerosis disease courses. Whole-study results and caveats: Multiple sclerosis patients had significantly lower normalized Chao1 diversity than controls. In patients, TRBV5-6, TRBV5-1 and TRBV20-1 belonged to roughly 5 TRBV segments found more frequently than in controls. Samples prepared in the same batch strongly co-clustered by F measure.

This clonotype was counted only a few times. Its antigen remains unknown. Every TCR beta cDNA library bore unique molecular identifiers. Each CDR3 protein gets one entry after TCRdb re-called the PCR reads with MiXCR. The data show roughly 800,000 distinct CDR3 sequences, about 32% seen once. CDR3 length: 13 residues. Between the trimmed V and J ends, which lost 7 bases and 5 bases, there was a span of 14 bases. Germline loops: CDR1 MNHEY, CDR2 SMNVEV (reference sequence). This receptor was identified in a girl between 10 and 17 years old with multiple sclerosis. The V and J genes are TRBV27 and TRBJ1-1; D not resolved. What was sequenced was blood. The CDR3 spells CASTSDVKTEAFF. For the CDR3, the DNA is TGTGCCAGCACCTCGGACGTAAAGACTGAAGCTTTCTTT.